These T cell receptor beta chains were read from a single sample in a study of CD8+ T cells in alopecia areata. TCRdb's copy holds only in-frame clones and misses some; the assay was immunoSEQ multiplex PCR. Among 250,000 or so clones, roughly two thirds were seen once, and the ten largest hold more than 0.95%. This material consisted of CD4+ T cells sorted from blood, taken at week 0. All receptors come from a human donor with alopecia areata. Both conserved end residues are part of each CDR3. The D gene is left open where the match is weak. Some rows mark clone size as missing; the rest say once, few, many or name a class of expanded clone.

j_call v_call d_call cdr3_length clone_size cdr3_aa cdr3_nt
TRBJ1-2 TRBV5-4 - 13 - CASRTAGDHGYTF TGTGCCAGCAGGACGGCGGGGGACCATGGCTACACCTTC
TRBJ2-5 TRBV15 - 14 - CATSRVGGGETQYF TGTGCCACCAGCAGAGTTGGAGGAGGGGAGACCCAGTACTTC
TRBJ2-3 TRBV29-1 TRBD1 14 - CSVLGTGKGDTQYF TGCAGCGTTCTCGGGACAGGGAAGGGGGATACGCAGTATTTT
TRBJ1-5 TRBV7-9 - 15 once CASSPTGQSNQPQHF TGTGCCAGCAGCCCCACAGGGCAGAGCAATCAGCCCCAGCATTTT
TRBJ2-7 TRBV5-1 - 14 - CASSSGTPIIRQYF TGCGCCAGCAGCTCCGGGACCCCAATTATACGGCAGTACTTC
TRBJ1-2 TRBV5-1 TRBD1 14 few CASSLGGQLYGYTF TGCGCCAGCAGCTTGGGGGGACAGCTCTATGGCTACACCTTC
TRBJ2-1 TRBV4-2 - 13 - CASSQEPGSEQFF TGTGCCAGCAGCCAAGAGCCCGGGTCTGAGCAGTTCTTC
TRBJ1-1 TRBV5-4 - 17 - CASSSTQGWSGNTEAFF TGTGCCAGCAGCTCTACCCAGGGTTGGTCGGGGAACACTGAAGCTTTCTTT
TRBJ2-1 TRBV5-1 TRBD1 14 - CASSLGDSSNEQFF TGCGCCAGCAGCTTGGGGGACAGCTCCAATGAGCAGTTCTTC
TRBJ1-2 TRBV14 TRBD1 15 - CASSRGQGKAYGYTF TGTGCCAGCAGCCGGGGACAGGGGAAGGCGTATGGCTACACCTTC
TRBJ2-1 TRBV29-1 - 13 - CSVGRDPANEQFF TGCAGCGTTGGCAGGGACCCCGCCAATGAGCAGTTCTTC
TRBJ2-5 TRBV7-3 - 14 many CASSPTGFQETQYF TGTGCCAGCAGCCCGACAGGATTCCAAGAGACCCAGTACTTC
TRBJ2-7 TRBV5-1 - 14 - CASSMTVVRDEQYF TGCGCCAGCAGCATGACAGTGGTCCGCGACGAGCAGTACTTC
TRBJ2-1 TRBV6-5 TRBD2 16 - CASSSSSGGAYNEQFF TGTGCCAGCAGTTCCTCTAGCGGGGGGGCGTACAATGAGCAGTTCTTC
TRBJ2-1 TRBV29-1 TRBD2 15 - CSVRIGGGAYNEQFF TGCAGCGTTCGGATCGGGGGGGGCGCTTACAATGAGCAGTTCTTC
TRBJ1-2 TRBV29-1 - 12 - CSVKTPLGGYTF TGCAGCGTTAAGACGCCGTTGGGGGGCTACACCTTC
TRBJ2-7 TRBV27 - 15 few CASSPPGTPPYEQYF TGTGCCAGCAGTCCACCCGGGACCCCCCCTTACGAGCAGTACTTC
TRBJ2-2 TRBV11-2 TRBD1 16 - CASRLRDSANTGELFF TGTGCCAGCAGACTTAGGGACAGCGCGAACACCGGGGAGCTGTTTTTT
TRBJ2-3 TRBV5-6 TRBD2 16 - CASSPGLAVSTDTQYF TGTGCCAGCAGCCCCGGACTAGCGGTTAGCACAGATACGCAGTATTTT
TRBJ2-6 TRBV5-6 - 15 - CASREGLSGANVLTF TGTGCCAGCAGGGAGGGGTTGTCTGGGGCCAACGTCCTGACTTTC
TRBJ1-5 TRBV2 - 16 once CASRATTVAGNQPQHF TGTGCCAGCAGAGCCACGACAGTGGCGGGCAATCAGCCCCAGCATTTT
TRBJ2-1 TRBV18 - 13 - CASSPSAVNEQFF TGTGCCAGCTCACCTTCGGCAGTCAATGAGCAGTTCTTC
TRBJ2-3 TRBV6-6 - 11 - CASSPSDTQYF TGTGCCAGCAGTCCTAGTGATACGCAGTATTTT
TRBJ1-2 TRBV29-1 - 15 - CSVEGRSRDNYGYTF TGCAGCGTTGAAGGGCGCAGCAGGGACAACTATGGCTACACCTTC
TRBJ1-5 TRBV6-5 - 13 - CASSYSFNQPQHF TGTGCCAGCAGTTACTCGTTCAATCAGCCCCAGCATTTT
TRBJ2-7 TRBV5-1 - 13 - CASSLRQGYEQYF TGCGCCAGCAGCTTGCGGCAGGGGTACGAGCAGTACTTC
TRBJ1-3 TRBV2 - 16 - CASRASAGSSGNTIYF TGTGCCAGCAGAGCCTCGGCGGGGAGCTCTGGAAACACCATATATTTT
TRBJ2-5 TRBV5-1 - 14 - CASSLGGTQETQYF TGCGCCAGCAGCTTGGGTGGGACCCAAGAGACCCAGTACTTC
TRBJ1-1 TRBV30 TRBD1 13 - CAWSVGQGLEAFF TGTGCCTGGAGTGTAGGACAGGGGCTTGAAGCTTTCTTT
TRBJ2-2 TRBV11-1 - 14 few CASSLVGATGELFF TGTGCCAGCAGCTTAGTAGGGGCGACCGGGGAGCTGTTTTTT
TRBJ2-5 TRBV10-3 TRBD2 15 - CAIRDSGGPGETQYF TGTGCCATCAGAGATAGCGGGGGGCCGGGAGAGACCCAGTACTTC